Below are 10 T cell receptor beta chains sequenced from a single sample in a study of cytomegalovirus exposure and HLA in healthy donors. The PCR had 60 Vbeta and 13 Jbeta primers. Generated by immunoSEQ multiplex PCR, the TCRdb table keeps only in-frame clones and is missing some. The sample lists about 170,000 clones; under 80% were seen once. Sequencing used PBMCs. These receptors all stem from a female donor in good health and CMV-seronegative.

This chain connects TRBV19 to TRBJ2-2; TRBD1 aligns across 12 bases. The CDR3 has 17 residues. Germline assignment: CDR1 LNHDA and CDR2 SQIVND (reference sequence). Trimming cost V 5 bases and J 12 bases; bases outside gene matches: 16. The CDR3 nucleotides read TGTGCCAGTAGTCCGAGTTTCCTAGGGGACAGGGGGCGGAAGCTGTTTTTT. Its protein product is CASSPSFLGDRGRKLFF.

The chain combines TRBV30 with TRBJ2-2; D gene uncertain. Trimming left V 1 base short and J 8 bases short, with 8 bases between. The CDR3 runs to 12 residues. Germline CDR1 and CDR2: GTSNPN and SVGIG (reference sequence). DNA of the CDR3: TGTGCCTGGAGTGGTAGTCCGGGGGAGCTGTTTTTT. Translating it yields CAWSGSPGELFF. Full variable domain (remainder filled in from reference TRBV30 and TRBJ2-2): SQTIHQWPATLVQPVGSPLSLECTVEGTSNPNLYWYRQAAGRGLQLLFYSVGIGQISSEVPQNLSASRPQDRQFILSSKKLLLSDSGFYLCAWSGSPGELFFGEGSRLTVL.

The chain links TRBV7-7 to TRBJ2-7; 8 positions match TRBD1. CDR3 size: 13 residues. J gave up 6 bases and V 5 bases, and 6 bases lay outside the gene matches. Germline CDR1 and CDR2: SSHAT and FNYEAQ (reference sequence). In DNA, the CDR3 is TGTGCCAGCAGCGCCGGACAGGGAGGCGAGCAGTACTTC. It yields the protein CASSAGQGGEQYF.

The CDR3 region has the DNA TGCAGCGCATCAGGAGGAGATACGCAGTATTTT. It specifies CSASGGDTQYF. This chain joins TRBV29-1 and TRBJ2-3; a possible D gene is TRBD2 (5 bases). Looked up from germline, CDR1 is SQVTM and CDR2 is ANQGSEA. This CDR3 has 11 residues. The ends were cut back, 7 bases at V and 5 bases at J, with 10 bases in the middle.

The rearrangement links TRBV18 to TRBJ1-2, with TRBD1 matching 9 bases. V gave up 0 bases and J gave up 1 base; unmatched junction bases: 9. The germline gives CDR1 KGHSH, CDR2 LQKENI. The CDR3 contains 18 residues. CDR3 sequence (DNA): TGTGCCAGCTCACCACCTGCCGGGACAGGGACCTTTAACTATGGCTACACCTTC. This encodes CASSPPAGTGTFNYGYTF.

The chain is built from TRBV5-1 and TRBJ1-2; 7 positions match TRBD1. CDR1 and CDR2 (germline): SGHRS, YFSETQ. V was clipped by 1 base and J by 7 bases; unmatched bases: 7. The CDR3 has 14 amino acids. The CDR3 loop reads CASSLSLTGTGYTF. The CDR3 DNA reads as TGCGCCAGCAGCTTGTCTCTGACAGGGACTGGCTACACCTTC.

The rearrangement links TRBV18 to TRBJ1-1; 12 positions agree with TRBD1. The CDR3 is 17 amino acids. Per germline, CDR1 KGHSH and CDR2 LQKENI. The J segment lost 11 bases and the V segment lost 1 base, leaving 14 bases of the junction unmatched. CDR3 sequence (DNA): TGTGCCAGCTCACCACTTGGGGCCGGGACAGGGGGCGAGTCGGCTTTCTTT. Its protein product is CASSPLGAGTGGESAFF. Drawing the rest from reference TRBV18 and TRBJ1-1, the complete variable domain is NAGVMQNPRHLVRRRGQEARLRCSPMKGHSHVYWYRQLPEEGLKFMVYLQKENIIDESGMPKERFSAEFPKEGPSILRIQQVVRGDSAAYFCASSPLGAGTGGESAFFGQGTRLTVV.

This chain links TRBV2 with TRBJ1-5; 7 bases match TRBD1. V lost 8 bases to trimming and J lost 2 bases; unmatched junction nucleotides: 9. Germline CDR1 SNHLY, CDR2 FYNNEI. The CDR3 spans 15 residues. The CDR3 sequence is CASSIGDRGNQPQHF. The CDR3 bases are TGTGCCAGCTCTATCGGTGACAGGGGCAATCAGCCCCAGCATTTT.

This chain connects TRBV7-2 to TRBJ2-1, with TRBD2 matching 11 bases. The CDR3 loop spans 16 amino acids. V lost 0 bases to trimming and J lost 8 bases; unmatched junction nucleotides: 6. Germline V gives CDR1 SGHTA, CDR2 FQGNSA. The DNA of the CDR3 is TGTGCCAGCAGCTTAGCCTTAGCGGGAGGGATGGATGAGCAGTTCTTC. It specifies CASSLALAGGMDEQFF.

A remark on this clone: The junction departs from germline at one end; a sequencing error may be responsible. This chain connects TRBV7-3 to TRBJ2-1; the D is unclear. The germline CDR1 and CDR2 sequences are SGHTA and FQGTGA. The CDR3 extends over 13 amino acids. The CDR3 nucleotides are TGTGCCAGCAGCTTAACAGCGTTCAATGAGCGGTTCTTC. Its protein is CASSLTAFNERFF.